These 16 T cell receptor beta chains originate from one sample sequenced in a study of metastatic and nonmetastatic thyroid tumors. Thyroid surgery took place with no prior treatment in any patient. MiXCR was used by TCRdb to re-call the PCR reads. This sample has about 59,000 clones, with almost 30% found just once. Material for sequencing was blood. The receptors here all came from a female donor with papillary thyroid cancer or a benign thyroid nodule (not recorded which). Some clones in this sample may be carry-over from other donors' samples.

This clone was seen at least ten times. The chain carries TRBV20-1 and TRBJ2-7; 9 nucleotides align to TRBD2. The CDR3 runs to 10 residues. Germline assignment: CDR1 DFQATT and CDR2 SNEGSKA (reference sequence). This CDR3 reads CALAGAQQYF. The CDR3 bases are TGCGCATTAGCGGGAGCACAGCAGTACTTC.

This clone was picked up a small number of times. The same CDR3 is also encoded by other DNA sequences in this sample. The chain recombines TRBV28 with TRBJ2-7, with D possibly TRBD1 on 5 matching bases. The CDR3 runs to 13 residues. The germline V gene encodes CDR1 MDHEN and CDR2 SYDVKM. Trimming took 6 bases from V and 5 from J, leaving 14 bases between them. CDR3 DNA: TGTGCCAGCAGCCCTTCCTGGGGCCACGAGCAGTACTTC. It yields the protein CASSPSWGHEQYF.

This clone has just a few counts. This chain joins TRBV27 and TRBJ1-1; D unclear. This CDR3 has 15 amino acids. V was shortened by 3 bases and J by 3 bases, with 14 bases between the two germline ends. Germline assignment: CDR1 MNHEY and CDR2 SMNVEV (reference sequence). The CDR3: CASSFGTGYYTEAFF. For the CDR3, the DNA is TGTGCCAGCAGTTTTGGTACCGGGTATTACACTGAAGCTTTCTTT.

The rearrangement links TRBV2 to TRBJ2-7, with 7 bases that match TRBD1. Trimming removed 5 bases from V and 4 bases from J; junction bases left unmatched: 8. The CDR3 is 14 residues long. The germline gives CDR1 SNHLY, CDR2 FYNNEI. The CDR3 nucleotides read TGTGCCAGCAGTACTCAGGGGGACCTTTACGAGCAGTACTTC. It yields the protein CASSTQGDLYEQYF.

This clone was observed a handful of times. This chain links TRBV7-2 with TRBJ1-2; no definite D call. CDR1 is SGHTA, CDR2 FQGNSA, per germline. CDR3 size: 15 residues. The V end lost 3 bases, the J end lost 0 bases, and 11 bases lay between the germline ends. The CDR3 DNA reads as TGTGCCAGCAGCTTCATTGGAGGGACTAACTATGGCTACACCTTC. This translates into CASSFIGGTNYGYTF.

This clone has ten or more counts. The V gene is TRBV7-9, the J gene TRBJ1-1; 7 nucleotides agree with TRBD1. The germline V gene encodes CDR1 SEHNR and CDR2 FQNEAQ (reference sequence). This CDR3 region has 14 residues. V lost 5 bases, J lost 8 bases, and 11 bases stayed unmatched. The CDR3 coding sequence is TGTGCCAGCAGCCTTGACGTCGACAGGGCAGAAGCTTTCTTT. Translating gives CASSLDVDRAEAFF.

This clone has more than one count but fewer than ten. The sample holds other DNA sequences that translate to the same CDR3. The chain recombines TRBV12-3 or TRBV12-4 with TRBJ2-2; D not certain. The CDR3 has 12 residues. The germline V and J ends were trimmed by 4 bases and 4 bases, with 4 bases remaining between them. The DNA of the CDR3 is TGTGCCAGCAGTTCCAGCACCGGGGAGCTGTTTTTT. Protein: CASSSSTGELFF.

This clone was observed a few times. The CDR3 region has the DNA TGTGCCAGCAGTTATGCTCCGGGGCGCGTGCAGTACTTC. Encoded protein: CASSYAPGRVQYF. The rearrangement joins TRBV6-2 or TRBV6-3 to TRBJ2-7; TRBD1 or TRBD2 may be the D gene (5 bases each). V was shortened by 3 bases and J by 9 bases, with 15 bases between the two germline ends. The CDR3 runs 13 residues. Germline V gene sequence: CDR1 MNHEY, CDR2 SVGEGT.

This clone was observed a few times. The CDR3 protein is CASTPGDRVGDLYF. CDR3 coding DNA: TGTGCCAGCACCCCCGGGGACAGAGTCGGGGATTTGTACTTC. V gene TRBV12-3 or TRBV12-4 combines with J gene TRBJ2-7; TRBD1 matches at 7 bases. The ends lost 7 bases at V and 12 bases at J; junction bases unmatched: 18. The CDR3 runs to 14 residues.

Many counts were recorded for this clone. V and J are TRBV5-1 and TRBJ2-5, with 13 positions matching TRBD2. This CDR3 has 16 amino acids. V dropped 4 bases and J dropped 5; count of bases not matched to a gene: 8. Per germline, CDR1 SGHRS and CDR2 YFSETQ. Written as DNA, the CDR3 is TGCGCCAGCAGCCTCGGACTAGCGGGAGCGAGTGAGACCCAGTACTTC. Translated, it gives CASSLGLAGASETQYF.

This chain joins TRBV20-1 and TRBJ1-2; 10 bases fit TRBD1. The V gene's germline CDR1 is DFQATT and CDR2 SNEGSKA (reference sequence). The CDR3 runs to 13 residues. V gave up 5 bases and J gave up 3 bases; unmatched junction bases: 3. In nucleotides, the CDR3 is TGCAGTGCTGGGGACAGGGGTTACTATGGCTACACCTTC. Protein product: CSAGDRGYYGYTF.

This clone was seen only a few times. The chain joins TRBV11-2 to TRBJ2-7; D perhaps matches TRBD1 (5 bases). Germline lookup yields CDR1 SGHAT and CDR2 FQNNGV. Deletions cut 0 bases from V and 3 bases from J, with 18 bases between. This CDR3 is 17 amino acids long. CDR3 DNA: TGTGCCAGCAGCTTAGATCGGGTTGGGGCGCTGAGCTACGAGCAGTACTTC. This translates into CASSLDRVGALSYEQYF.

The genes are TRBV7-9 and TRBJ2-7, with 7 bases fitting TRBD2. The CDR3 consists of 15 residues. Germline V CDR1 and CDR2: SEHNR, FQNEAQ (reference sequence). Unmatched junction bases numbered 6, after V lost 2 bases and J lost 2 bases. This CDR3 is CASSLSGIGAYEQYF. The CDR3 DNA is TGTGCCAGCAGCTTAAGCGGGATAGGGGCCTACGAGCAGTACTTC.

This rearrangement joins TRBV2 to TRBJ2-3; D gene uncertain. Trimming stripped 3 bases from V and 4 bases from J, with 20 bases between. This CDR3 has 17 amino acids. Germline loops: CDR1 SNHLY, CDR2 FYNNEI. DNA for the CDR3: TGTGCCAGCAGTGATCTTGGCGGTCACCGTGGGTCAGATACGCAGTATTTT. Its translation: CASSDLGGHRGSDTQYF.

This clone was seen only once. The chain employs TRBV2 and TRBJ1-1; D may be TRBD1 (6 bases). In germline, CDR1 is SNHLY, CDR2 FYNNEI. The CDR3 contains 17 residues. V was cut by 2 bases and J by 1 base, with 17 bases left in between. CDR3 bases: TGTGCCAGCAGTGAAACGTTGGGGGGCTTAAAGAACACTGAAGCTTTCTTT. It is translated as CASSETLGGLKNTEAFF.

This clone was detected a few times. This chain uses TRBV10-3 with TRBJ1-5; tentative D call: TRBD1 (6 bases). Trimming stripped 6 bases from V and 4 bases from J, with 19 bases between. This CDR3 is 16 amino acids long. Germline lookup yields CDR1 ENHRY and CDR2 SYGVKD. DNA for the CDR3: TGTGCCATCAGCCCGACAGGCTGGGAGGGGAATCAGCCCCAGCATTTT. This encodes CAISPTGWEGNQPQHF.